Below are 2 T cell receptor beta chains sequenced from a single sample in a study of beta chain features in type 1 diabetes. All of the isolated RNA was reverse transcribed, so expressed TCRB transcripts were sequenced. This table comes from immunoSEQ multiplex PCR, and its TCRdb copy is limited to in-frame clones, with some not included. In the table there are roughly 610,000 clones, roughly a sixth of which are singletons. Sequences were obtained from naive CD4+ T cells from blood. These receptors all stem from a man between 18 and 35 years old in good health.

The genes are TRBV7-9 and TRBJ1-5, with D possibly TRBD1 on 5 matching bases. CDR3 length: 14 amino acids. The V end was cut by 1 base, the J end by 6 bases, with 10 bases between. CDR1 is SEHNR, CDR2 FQNEAQ, per germline (reference sequence). The CDR3 DNA sequence: TGTGCCAGCAGCTTAGGGGGCGGGGGTCAGCCCCAGCATTTT. Translating it yields CASSLGGGGQPQHF. Looking up the rest from reference TRBV7-9 and TRBJ1-5 gives the full variable domain: DTGVSQNPRHKITKRGQNVTFRCDPISEHNRLYWYRQTLGQGPEFLTYFQNEAQLEKSRLLSDRFSAERPKGSFSTLEIQRTEQGDSAMYLCASSLGGGGQPQHFGDGTRLSIL.

The CDR3 protein is CASSLGTKEQFF. The DNA for the CDR3 is TGTGCCAGCAGCTTAGGGACGAAGGAACAGTTCTTC. The rearrangement joins TRBV7-2 to TRBJ2-1; D is uncertain. Trimming cost V 1 base and J 13 bases, with 11 bases left between them. There are 12 residues in the CDR3. Germline-derived CDR1 and CDR2 are SGHTA and FQGNSA.